The T cell receptor (beta chain) described here comes from a study of early T cells in non-severe SARS-CoV-2 infection. TCRdb reprocessed the 5' RACE reads with MiXCR, giving one entry per CDR3 protein. The table lists tens of thousands of distinct CDR3 sequences, 4% to 5% of them singletons, with approximately 8% in the top ten. V was pared by 4 bases and J by 4 bases, with 8 bases of the junction left unmatched. Per germline, CDR1 SGHNT and CDR2 YYREEE (reference sequence). The CDR3 is 16 amino acids. The chain couples TRBV5-4 to TRBJ2-1, with TRBD2 identical over 10 bases. The TCR originated in an adult who was a healthcare worker with PCR-confirmed SARS-CoV-2 infection or an uninfected control (not recorded which). Sample: whole blood. DNA for the CDR3: TGTGCCAGCAGCCCCCCACTAGCGGGGCCTTACAATGAGCAGTTCTTC. Amino acids: CASSPPLAGPYNEQFF.